This T cell receptor (beta chain) was sequenced during a study of T-cell reconstitution after alpha-beta-depleted transplantation in children. Unique molecular identifiers were incorporated during preparation of the TCRbeta library. TCRdb passed the PCR reads through MiXCR, listing each CDR3 protein once. This sample carries approximately 500,000 distinct CDR3 sequences, over 9.5% of them seen once, and the ten largest clones take approximately 2%. There are 13 residues in the CDR3. V was pared by 4 bases and J by 6 bases, with 11 bases between. This clonotype was seen many times. The chain recombines TRBV12-3 or TRBV12-4 with TRBJ2-3; tentatively, D is TRBD2 (6 bases). Source: PBMCs, taken before TCRalphabeta/CD19-depleted stem cell transplant. The source of this sequence is a child younger than 10 with inherited bone marrow failure, due to receive a stem cell transplant. CDR3 DNA sequence: TGTGCCAGCAGTTGGGGGGAATCCGATACGCAGTATTTT. This codes for CASSWGESDTQYF.